This TCR beta chain was captured by sequencing in a study of T cell changes during pregnancy in multiple sclerosis. TCRdb's table, derived via immunoSEQ multiplex PCR, lists solely in-frame clones and lacks some. This table has around 39,000 clones, about 92% appearing once. Germline assignment: CDR1 SNHLY and CDR2 FYNNEI. V was trimmed by 6 bases and J by 6 bases, leaving 9 bases between them. This CDR3 contains 11 residues. Sequencing was carried out using PBMCs (not recorded whether the cells were cultured). The V and J genes are TRBV2 and TRBJ2-7; D not resolved. The clonotype was recovered from a female donor with multiple sclerosis, enrolled in a pregnancy study. The CDR3 reads CASRQSGEQYF. CDR3 DNA sequence: TGTGCCAGCAGGCAAAGTGGCGAGCAGTACTTC.